The next 23 T cell receptor beta chains were all read from a single sample in a study of T cells in women clearing cervical HPV infection. Here immunoSEQ multiplex PCR was the method, and the copy in TCRdb shows in-frame clones only, minus some. Its table records about 30,000 clones. The sample was blood buffy coat. These receptor sequences come from a woman aged 18-70 years with a cervical HPV16 infection that either progressed to CIN3+ or cleared (not recorded which).

Of note for this clone: The read ends 3 residues before the CDR3 terminus; that terminus is restored from the germline J gene. The chain is built from TRBV7-2 and TRBJ2-3; TRBD2 agrees at 7 bases. Germline V gene sequence: CDR1 SGHTA, CDR2 FQGNSA. CDR3 size: 14 residues. The CDR3: CASSLGGSLETQYF. The DNA read from the CDR3 is TGTGCCAGCAGCTTAGGCGGGAGCTTGGAGACG.

Turning to this clone: The CDR3 end lies 3 residues beyond the end of the read and is filled in from the germline J gene. The rearrangement uses TRBV18 and TRBJ2-5; no clear D. Germline-derived CDR1 and CDR2 are KGHSH and LQKENI. This CDR3 comprises 13 residues. V lost 2 bases, J lost 3 bases, and 7 bases lay in between. The covered CDR3 bases are TGTGCCAGCTCACCAGGGCTCGAAGAGACC. Its translation is CASSPGLEET. The complete CDR3 protein is CASSPGLEETQYF. Full variable domain (rest looked up from reference TRBV18 and TRBJ2-5): NAGVMQNPRHLVRRRGQEARLRCSPMKGHSHVYWYRQLPEEGLKFMVYLQKENIIDESGMPKERFSAEFPKEGPSILRIQQVVRGDSAAYFCASSPGLEETQYFGPGTRLLVL.

The CDR3 DNA, read in part, is TGTGCCAGCTCCTTACTAGATCGAGAGACC. Protein sequence: CASSLLDRET. The whole CDR3 region reads CASSLLDRETQYF. The gene calls are TRBV18 and TRBJ2-5, with D possibly being TRBD2 (5 bases). The CDR3 end falls 3 residues outside the read, so it is completed with the germline J gene. The CDR3 loop spans 13 amino acids. Trimming took off 6 bases at V and 4 bases at J, with 12 bases between the two ends. Germline CDR1 reads KGHSH; CDR2 reads LQKENI.

In the case of this clone: The read gets to within 3 residues of the CDR3 end, and the germline J gene fills in the rest. V gene TRBV2 combines with J gene TRBJ1-5; TRBD1 agrees at 7 bases. The CDR3 totals 14 residues. Germline values: CDR1 SNHLY, CDR2 FYNNEI. J lost 4 bases, V lost 4 bases, and 4 bases had no gene match. CDR3 DNA, as far as it was read: TGTGCCAGCAGTGGACAGGGACAGAATCAGCCC. This sequence encodes CASSGQGQNQP. The whole CDR3 protein is CASSGQGQNQPQHF.

Concerning this clone itself: The DNA ends 3 residues before the CDR3 does, and the rest of the CDR3 is filled in from the germline J gene. J is TRBJ2-2 and V is TRBV5-1; a possible D gene is TRBD1 (6 bases). The length of the CDR3 is 14 residues. Germline V gives CDR1 SGHRS, CDR2 YFSETQ. Trimming left V 1 base short and J 3 bases short, with 7 bases between. The sequenced part of the CDR3 DNA is TGCGCCAGCAGCTTGTACAGGGACACCGGGGAG. This sequence encodes CASSLYRDTGE. The entire CDR3 protein reads CASSLYRDTGELFF.

A note on this clone: The read ends 3 residues early relative to the CDR3; the germline J gene fills the gap. The chain employs TRBV7-6 and TRBJ1-2, with D maybe TRBD1 (6 bases). Germline V lookup: CDR1 SGHVS, CDR2 FNYEAQ. There are 13 residues in the CDR3. CDR3 DNA, as far as it was read: TGTGCCAGCAGCTTATCCACAGGGCAGGGC. The encoded protein is CASSLSTGQG. The complete CDR3 sequence is CASSLSTGQGYTF.

Concerning this clone: The read stops 3 residues short of the end of the CDR3; the missing end is completed from the germline J gene. The V call is TRBV20-1, the J call TRBJ2-3; the match to TRBD2 covers 8 bases. The CDR3 consists of 12 residues. The germline CDR1 and CDR2 sequences are DFQATT and SNEGSKA (reference sequence). CDR3 sequence reads: CSARNPGGTQYF. The DNA read from the CDR3 is TGCAGTGCTAGAAACCCGGGGGGGACG.

As concerns this clone: With the read ending 3 residues before the CDR3 end, the germline J gene is used to fill in that end. The chain links TRBV30 to TRBJ2-4; tentatively, D is TRBD1 (6 bases). Germline CDR1 reads GTSNPN; CDR2 reads SVGIG (reference sequence). The V end was cut by 5 bases, the J end by 5 bases, with 13 bases between. CDR3 length: 13 residues. The CDR3 DNA, read in part, is TGTGCCTGGGATGACAGGCTTCAAAACATT. Encoded protein: CAWDDRLQNI. The CDR3 as a whole reads CAWDDRLQNIQYF.

The CDR3: CASSHPAGSGYTF. The DNA read from the CDR3 is TGTGCCAGCAGCCATCCGGCGGGTTCTGGC. The chain uses TRBV7-9 and TRBJ1-2; unclear D gene. The read halts 3 residues ahead of the CDR3 end, with the missing end drawn from the germline J gene. The CDR3 is made up of 13 amino acids. Between the trimmed V and J ends, which lost 5 bases and 7 bases, there was a span of 14 bases. Germline lookup yields CDR1 SEHNR and CDR2 FQNEAQ (reference sequence). The variable domain in full, completed from reference TRBV7-9 and TRBJ1-2, reads DTGVSQNPRHKITKRGQNVTFRCDPISEHNRLYWYRQTLGQGPEFLTYFQNEAQLEKSRLLSDRFSAERPKGSFSTLEIQRTEQGDSAMYLCASSHPAGSGYTFGSGTRLTVV.

Partial CDR3 DNA: TGTGCCAGCAGCGGGACTAAGGAGACC. As protein: CASSGTKET. The whole CDR3 reads CASSGTKETQYF. This chain joins TRBV2 and TRBJ2-5; 7 bases line up with TRBD2. The observed sequence ends 3 residues before the CDR3 terminus, with the missing tail filled in from the germline J gene. CDR1 and CDR2 (germline): SNHLY, FYNNEI. V lost 6 bases, J lost 5 bases, and 3 bases stayed unmatched. The CDR3 sequence is 12 residues long.

Points on this clone: The sequenced fragment ends 3 residues before the CDR3 boundary, so the rest is inferred from the germline J gene. The genes are TRBV29-1 and TRBJ1-1; 9 bases align to TRBD1. V was clipped by 5 bases and J by 5 bases; unmatched bases: 3. The CDR3 is made up of 12 amino acids. The germline CDR1 and CDR2 sequences are SQVTM and ANQGSEA. The CDR3: CSVNRGRTEAFF. Incomplete CDR3 DNA: TGCAGCGTTAACAGGGGGCGGACTGAA.

Remarks on this clone: The CDR3 goes on 3 residues after the read ends, and that part is filled in from the germline J gene. This sequence joins TRBV7-2 and TRBJ1-2, with 10 bases identical to TRBD1. The junction had 7 bases not matched to a gene; V was cut back by 0 bases and J by 6 bases. The CDR3 totals 16 residues. Germline CDR1 reads SGHTA; CDR2 reads FQGNSA. This CDR3 reads CASSLAPGQGKNGYTF. The CDR3 bases that were read are TGTGCCAGCAGCTTAGCTCCGGGACAGGGGAAGAATGGC.

As concerns this clone: The read terminates 3 residues ahead of where the CDR3 ends, so the germline J gene completes it. The J gene is TRBJ2-3, the V gene TRBV5-6; D perhaps matches TRBD1 (6 bases). The CDR3 consists of 14 residues. Trimming took off 2 bases at V and 8 bases at J, with 15 bases between the two ends. CDR1 and CDR2 (germline): SGHDT, YYEEEE. The CDR3 sequence: CASSFRQGSRTQYF. CDR3 DNA (partial): TGTGCCAGCAGCTTTCGGCAGGGGAGCCGTACG.

On this clone itself: Read coverage stops 3 residues before the CDR3 terminus; the germline J gene supplies the remainder. This rearrangement joins TRBV7-2 to TRBJ2-7, with D possibly TRBD2 on 6 matching bases. Germline V gives CDR1 SGHTA, CDR2 FQGNSA. The CDR3 totals 14 residues. Trimming left V 5 bases short and J 1 base short, with 12 bases between. CDR3 sequence reads: CASSHPGGSYEQYF. The part of the CDR3 DNA that was read is TGTGCCAGCAGCCACCCCGGGGGTTCCTACGAG.

Details on this clone: The read halts 3 residues ahead of the CDR3 end, with the missing end drawn from the germline J gene. The genes are TRBV19 and TRBJ2-3; TRBD1 might be the D (5 bases). Germline values: CDR1 LNHDA, CDR2 SQIVND (reference sequence). This CDR3 is 14 amino acids long. CDR3 amino acids: CASQPSSGRETQYF. CDR3 DNA, as far as it was read: TGTGCCAGCCAACCGTCGTCAGGGCGAGAGACG.

In regard to this clone: Coverage ceases 3 residues before the CDR3 finishes, and the germline J gene fills in the end. The rearrangement uses TRBV6-1 and TRBJ1-4, with 7 positions matching TRBD1. V shed 1 base, J shed 4 bases, and the junction held 9 bases outside the gene matches. CDR1 and CDR2 (germline): MNHNS, SASEGT. The CDR3 length is 17 residues. Partial CDR3 DNA: TGTGCCAGCAGTGAAGGCTTGAGGGGGCCCCTTAATGAAAAA. It yields the protein CASSEGLRGPLNEK. The CDR3 in its entirety is CASSEGLRGPLNEKLFF.

About this clone itself: The read comes to an end 3 residues before the CDR3 does, leaving the germline J gene to fill in the end. The chain is built from TRBV11-2 and TRBJ2-1; 9 bases match TRBD2. This CDR3 comprises 15 residues. The germline CDR1 and CDR2 sequences are SGHAT and FQNNGV. V dropped 3 bases and J dropped 5; count of bases not matched to a gene: 5. CDR3 sequence: CASSFSGLANNEQFF. The sequenced CDR3 bases are TGTGCCAGCAGCTTTTCGGGACTAGCCAACAATGAG.

As to this clone: The CDR3 end is not reached by the read, which stops 3 residues before it; the germline J gene fills it in. The chain joins TRBV23-1 to TRBJ1-5; D uncertain. TRBV23-1 is labeled an ORF, and its function is uncertain. Trimming cost V 3 bases and J 0 bases, with 15 bases left between them. This CDR3 comprises 17 residues. CDR3 DNA (partial): TGCGCCAGCAGTCATCCACGCCTATCATATAGCAATCAGCCC. Its protein is CASSHPRLSYSNQP. Given in full, the CDR3 is CASSHPRLSYSNQPQHF.

To note about this clone: The CDR3 end lies 3 residues beyond the end of the read and is filled in from the germline J gene. The genes are TRBV20-1 and TRBJ1-1; unclear D gene. V was shortened by 0 bases and J by 2 bases, with 19 bases between the two germline ends. Germline V lookup: CDR1 DFQATT, CDR2 SNEGSKA (reference sequence). The CDR3 has 17 amino acids. The CDR3 here is CSARDHIGGRVNTEAFF. The part of the CDR3 DNA that was read is TGCAGTGCTAGAGACCATATTGGTGGAAGGGTTAACACTGAA.

CDR3 amino acids: CSVAVLNTEAFF. CDR3 DNA (partial): TGCAGCGTTGCGGTTTTGAACACTGAA. The gene calls are TRBV29-1 and TRBJ1-1; D uncertain. The sequenced fragment ends 3 residues before the CDR3 boundary, so the rest is inferred from the germline J gene. The CDR3 is 12 residues long. Trimming removed 4 bases from V and 0 bases from J, with 6 bases in between. Germline loops: CDR1 SQVTM, CDR2 ANQGSEA.

On this clone itself: The sequence runs out 3 residues before the end of the CDR3; the remainder is reconstructed from the germline J gene. This chain connects TRBV14 to TRBJ2-3; D is unresolved. Germline V gene sequence: CDR1 SGHDN, CDR2 FVKESK. This CDR3 is 12 amino acids long. The sequenced CDR3 bases are TGTGCCAGCAGCCAAGCAGGTTTATCG. Its translation: CASSQAGLS. In full, the CDR3 is CASSQAGLSQYF.

For this clone: The read ends 3 residues shy of where the CDR3 ends; the end is completed using the germline J gene. V usage is TRBV18 and J usage is TRBJ2-3; 10 positions agree with TRBD1. In germline, CDR1 is KGHSH, CDR2 LQKENI. The CDR3 sequence is 15 residues long. The sequenced part of the CDR3 DNA is TGTGCCAGCTCACCAGGGGGACAGGGGCAAGAGACG. Translation gives CASSPGGQGQET. The whole CDR3 protein is CASSPGGQGQETQYF.

With regard to this clone: The read ends 3 residues early relative to the CDR3; the germline J gene fills the gap. The chain carries TRBV7-9 and TRBJ1-4; no clear D gene. Germline CDR1 is SEHNR and CDR2 is FQNEAQ (reference sequence). The CDR3 is 10 residues long. The sequenced CDR3 bases are TGTGCCAGCAGCTTAGTCGTA. It specifies CASSLVV. The entire CDR3 is CASSLVVLFF.